A selection of T cell receptor beta chains follows, all from one sample in a study of T cell changes during pregnancy in multiple sclerosis. This table comes from immunoSEQ multiplex PCR, and its TCRdb copy is limited to in-frame clones, with some not included. The table includes 100,000 or so clones, over 85% detected once. This specimen was peripheral blood, taken after pregnancy. These receptors originate from a female donor in good health, enrolled as a control in a pregnancy study. Each CDR3 is given with its conserved first and last residue. The order of the fields is J gene, D gene, V gene, clone size, CDR3 DNA, CDR3 protein. A D gene is named only where the DNA matches it firmly. Clone size is shown for a subset of rows, as once, few, many or a class of expanded clone.

j_gene: TRBJ2-7
d_gene: TRBD2
v_gene: TRBV2
abundance: NA
CDR3nt: TGTGCCAGCAGAGGGACTAGCGGGGGCTCCTACGAGCAGTACTTC
CDR3aa: CASRGTSGGSYEQYF

j_gene: TRBJ2-5
d_gene: TRBD2
v_gene: TRBV7-8
abundance: NA
CDR3nt: TGTGCCAGCAGCACTTGGACTAGCGGGAGTAGACAAGAGACCCAGTACTTC
CDR3aa: CASSTWTSGSRQETQYF

j_gene: TRBJ2-5
d_gene: TRBD1
v_gene: TRBV6-6
abundance: once
CDR3nt: TGTGCCAGCAGGGACCGACAGGGGTTGGAGACCCAGTACTTC
CDR3aa: CASRDRQGLETQYF

j_gene: TRBJ2-5
d_gene: NA
v_gene: TRBV25-1
abundance: NA
CDR3nt: TGTGCCAGCAGTCCTGGGGGCGAGGAGACCCAGTACTTC
CDR3aa: CASSPGGEETQYF

j_gene: TRBJ2-3
d_gene: NA
v_gene: TRBV6-4
abundance: NA
CDR3nt: TGTGCCAGCAGTGTTAGTGGAGGTACAGATACGCAGTATTTT
CDR3aa: CASSVSGGTDTQYF

j_gene: TRBJ2-1
d_gene: NA
v_gene: TRBV6-1
abundance: NA
CDR3nt: TGTGCCAGCTTCGGGGGCAATGAGCAGTTCTTC
CDR3aa: CASFGGNEQFF

j_gene: TRBJ2-7
d_gene: NA
v_gene: TRBV7-9
abundance: NA
CDR3nt: TGTGCCAGCAGCCAATCCGGGAATACCTACGAGCAGTACTTC
CDR3aa: CASSQSGNTYEQYF

j_gene: TRBJ2-5
d_gene: NA
v_gene: TRBV7-9
abundance: NA
CDR3nt: TGTGCCAGCACCCTGGGACTGGGGGGATCTCAAGAGACCCAGTACTTC
CDR3aa: CASTLGLGGSQETQYF

j_gene: TRBJ1-5
d_gene: NA
v_gene: TRBV15
abundance: once
CDR3nt: TGTGCCACCAGCAGTAACAGGGAAGGCTTTCAGCCCCAGCATTTT
CDR3aa: CATSSNREGFQPQHF

j_gene: TRBJ1-1
d_gene: NA
v_gene: TRBV5-1
abundance: NA
CDR3nt: TGCGCCAGCAGCAACCTCGGGGGGATGAACACTGAAGCTTTCTTT
CDR3aa: CASSNLGGMNTEAFF

j_gene: TRBJ2-3
d_gene: NA
v_gene: TRBV9
abundance: NA
CDR3nt: TGTGCCAGCAGCGAGCAGGCCAGGTTGGCAGATACGCAGTATTTT
CDR3aa: CASSEQARLADTQYF

j_gene: TRBJ2-2
d_gene: NA
v_gene: TRBV11-1
abundance: NA
CDR3nt: TGTGCCAGCAGCTTAAGTGACTCCGGGGAGCTGTTTTTT
CDR3aa: CASSLSDSGELFF

j_gene: TRBJ2-3
d_gene: TRBD2
v_gene: TRBV5-1
abundance: NA
CDR3nt: TGCGCCACCGCCATGGGGGGGAGAAACACAGATACGCAGTATTTT
CDR3aa: CATAMGGRNTDTQYF

j_gene: TRBJ2-7
d_gene: TRBD1
v_gene: TRBV28
abundance: NA
CDR3nt: TGTGCCAGCAGCTCCGGGACAGGGCATCGAATATGGTACGAGCAGTACTTC
CDR3aa: CASSSGTGHRIWYEQYF

j_gene: TRBJ2-7
d_gene: TRBD2
v_gene: TRBV9
abundance: once
CDR3nt: TGTGCCAGCAGCCGAATGGGACTAGCGGGAGGCCAAGCTGGATACGAGCAGTACTTC
CDR3aa: CASSRMGLAGGQAGYEQYF

j_gene: TRBJ1-1
d_gene: NA
v_gene: TRBV4-1
abundance: NA
CDR3nt: TGCGCCAGCAGCCCAATCCGGACAGCCAGGGTGAACACTGAAGCTTTCTTT
CDR3aa: CASSPIRTARVNTEAFF

j_gene: TRBJ2-4
d_gene: TRBD2
v_gene: TRBV6-5
abundance: NA
CDR3nt: TGTGCCAGCAGTTACAGGGGACTAGGGGAGGGCATTCAGTACTTC
CDR3aa: CASSYRGLGEGIQYF

j_gene: TRBJ2-7
d_gene: NA
v_gene: TRBV21-1
abundance: NA
CDR3nt: TGTGCCAGCAGCACCCCTCCCAGGCGGGGCCAATACGAGCAGTACTTC
CDR3aa: CASSTPPRRGQYEQYF

j_gene: TRBJ1-2
d_gene: NA
v_gene: TRBV28
abundance: NA
CDR3nt: TGTGCCAGCAGTTTATGGGCGGGGAACTATGGCTACACCTTC
CDR3aa: CASSLWAGNYGYTF

j_gene: TRBJ1-5
d_gene: NA
v_gene: TRBV6-5
abundance: NA
CDR3nt: TGTGCCAGCAGTTACGGGGGGAATAGCAATCAGCCCCAGCATTTT
CDR3aa: CASSYGGNSNQPQHF

j_gene: TRBJ1-2
d_gene: NA
v_gene: TRBV6-1
abundance: NA
CDR3nt: TGTGCCAGCATCGAGGCGGAGATGGTTGGTGGCTACACCTTC
CDR3aa: CASIEAEMVGGYTF

j_gene: TRBJ1-2
d_gene: NA
v_gene: TRBV18
abundance: NA
CDR3nt: TGTGCCAGCTCACCAGGACTTGGCTACACCTTC
CDR3aa: CASSPGLGYTF

j_gene: TRBJ1-5
d_gene: TRBD1
v_gene: TRBV5-1
abundance: once
CDR3nt: TGCGCCAGCAGCAATACCGGGACAGGGGTCCAGCCCCAGCATTTT
CDR3aa: CASSNTGTGVQPQHF

j_gene: TRBJ2-1
d_gene: NA
v_gene: TRBV2
abundance: NA
CDR3nt: TGTGCCAGCAGTCCATCGGGTGAGCAGTTCTTC
CDR3aa: CASSPSGEQFF

j_gene: TRBJ1-5
d_gene: NA
v_gene: TRBV6-4
abundance: NA
CDR3nt: TGTGCCAGCGAAGGGGATCAGCCCCAGCATTTT
CDR3aa: CASEGDQPQHF

j_gene: TRBJ2-3
d_gene: TRBD2
v_gene: TRBV4-2
abundance: NA
CDR3nt: TGTGCCAGCAGCCAAGATTCGCGACTAGCGTCAACAGATACGCAGTATTTT
CDR3aa: CASSQDSRLASTDTQYF

j_gene: TRBJ2-1
d_gene: NA
v_gene: TRBV29-1
abundance: NA
CDR3nt: TGCAGCGTTGAGGGCCCCTCACCGGAGCAGTTCTTC
CDR3aa: CSVEGPSPEQFF

j_gene: TRBJ2-7
d_gene: NA
v_gene: TRBV11-3
abundance: NA
CDR3nt: TGTGCCAGCAGCTTAGTGAGACAGGCCCACTACGAGCAGTACTTC
CDR3aa: CASSLVRQAHYEQYF

j_gene: TRBJ2-7
d_gene: NA
v_gene: TRBV2
abundance: NA
CDR3nt: TGTGCCAGCAGTGAGTCGGGGGGCCCCTACGAGCAGTACTTC
CDR3aa: CASSESGGPYEQYF

j_gene: TRBJ1-4
d_gene: NA
v_gene: TRBV28
abundance: NA
CDR3nt: TGTGCCAGCCGCCCCCCCAGGGCCGTGGGTGAAAAACTGTTTTTT
CDR3aa: CASRPPRAVGEKLFF

j_gene: TRBJ1-2
d_gene: TRBD1
v_gene: TRBV19
abundance: NA
CDR3nt: TGTGCCAGTAGTGCCGGGACAGCTAACTATGGCTACACCTTC
CDR3aa: CASSAGTANYGYTF

j_gene: TRBJ2-7
d_gene: TRBD1
v_gene: TRBV14
abundance: NA
CDR3nt: TGTGCCAGCAGCCACGCCGGGACAGGCTCGTCCGAGCAGTACTTC
CDR3aa: CASSHAGTGSSEQYF

j_gene: TRBJ1-5
d_gene: TRBD1
v_gene: TRBV7-9
abundance: NA
CDR3nt: TGTGCCAGCAGCCCAGGACAGGACCGCCCCAATCAGCCCCAGCATTTT
CDR3aa: CASSPGQDRPNQPQHF

j_gene: TRBJ2-3
d_gene: NA
v_gene: TRBV7-2
abundance: NA
CDR3nt: TGTGCCAGCAGCCCGGCGGGGACCACAGATACGCAGTATTTT
CDR3aa: CASSPAGTTDTQYF

j_gene: TRBJ2-2
d_gene: TRBD2
v_gene: TRBV5-1
abundance: NA
CDR3nt: TGCGCCAGCAGCACCCCGGGGGGGGACACCGGGGAGCTGTTTTTT
CDR3aa: CASSTPGGDTGELFF

j_gene: TRBJ2-7
d_gene: NA
v_gene: TRBV6-4
abundance: NA
CDR3nt: TGTGCCAGCAGTGCGGAACAGGGTGATGGGGCCTACGAGCAGTACTTC
CDR3aa: CASSAEQGDGAYEQYF

j_gene: TRBJ2-7
d_gene: TRBD1
v_gene: TRBV6-1
abundance: NA
CDR3nt: TGTGCCAGCAGCGGGACAGGGGATCCCAACTACGAGCAGTACTTC
CDR3aa: CASSGTGDPNYEQYF

j_gene: TRBJ2-1
d_gene: TRBD2
v_gene: TRBV9
abundance: NA
CDR3nt: TGTGCCAGCAGCGTGGATTTAGCGGGAGACGAGCAGTTCTTC
CDR3aa: CASSVDLAGDEQFF

j_gene: TRBJ2-1
d_gene: TRBD2
v_gene: TRBV9
abundance: NA
CDR3nt: TGTGCCAGCAGCGCCGGGGGGTTAGGCTATGAGCAGTTCTTC
CDR3aa: CASSAGGLGYEQFF

j_gene: TRBJ2-1
d_gene: NA
v_gene: TRBV27
abundance: NA
CDR3nt: TGTGCCAGCAGCCCCTTCGGGACTTACGGTGGGGATGAGCAGTTCTTC
CDR3aa: CASSPFGTYGGDEQFF

j_gene: TRBJ2-7
d_gene: NA
v_gene: TRBV6-1
abundance: NA
CDR3nt: TGTGCCAGCAGTGAAATGGGAGGTCGGGAGATTCCCCACGAGCAGTACTTC
CDR3aa: CASSEMGGREIPHEQYF

j_gene: TRBJ2-1
d_gene: NA
v_gene: TRBV27
abundance: NA
CDR3nt: TGTGCCAGCAGTTTATTAGCGGAGGGGGGGAATGAGCAGTTCTTC
CDR3aa: CASSLLAEGGNEQFF

j_gene: TRBJ2-2
d_gene: TRBD1
v_gene: TRBV28
abundance: NA
CDR3nt: TGTGCCAGCAGTCTCCTTGGACAGGGAAGAGGGGAGCTGTTTTTT
CDR3aa: CASSLLGQGRGELFF

j_gene: TRBJ2-2
d_gene: TRBD2
v_gene: TRBV2
abundance: NA
CDR3nt: TGTGCCAGCACCGTGACTAGCGGGAGCCCCGGGGAGCTGTTTTTT
CDR3aa: CASTVTSGSPGELFF

j_gene: TRBJ2-7
d_gene: TRBD2
v_gene: TRBV14
abundance: NA
CDR3nt: TGTGCCAGCAGCCAAGATCGGCCCGGGACTAACTACGAGCAGTACTTC
CDR3aa: CASSQDRPGTNYEQYF

j_gene: TRBJ2-2
d_gene: NA
v_gene: TRBV6-6
abundance: NA
CDR3nt: TGTGCCAGCAGTTACTCGAAGTCAGTTACCGGGGAGCTGTTTTTT
CDR3aa: CASSYSKSVTGELFF

j_gene: TRBJ1-4
d_gene: TRBD1
v_gene: TRBV30
abundance: NA
CDR3nt: TGTGCCTGGAGTTTGGGGACAGGGGTAGGCGAAAAACTGTTTTTT
CDR3aa: CAWSLGTGVGEKLFF

j_gene: TRBJ2-7
d_gene: NA
v_gene: TRBV5-6
abundance: once
CDR3nt: TGTGCCAGCAGCTTGTATCAGGAATCCTACGAGCAGTACTTC
CDR3aa: CASSLYQESYEQYF

j_gene: TRBJ2-6
d_gene: NA
v_gene: TRBV19
abundance: NA
CDR3nt: TGTGCCAGTAGTATTTCCAGCTCTGGGGCCAACGTCCTGACTTTC
CDR3aa: CASSISSSGANVLTF

j_gene: TRBJ2-1
d_gene: TRBD2
v_gene: TRBV7-9
abundance: NA
CDR3nt: TGTGCCAGCAGCTTAGGGGCTAGCGGGAGAGATGTAGGACAGTTCTTC
CDR3aa: CASSLGASGRDVGQFF

j_gene: TRBJ2-7
d_gene: NA
v_gene: TRBV19
abundance: NA
CDR3nt: TGTGCCAGTAGTATCGATTTCCGGGGAGAGCAGTACTTC
CDR3aa: CASSIDFRGEQYF

j_gene: TRBJ2-3
d_gene: TRBD2
v_gene: TRBV19
abundance: once
CDR3nt: TGTGCCAGTAGTACCAGCGGGAGGGCCTTAACAGATACGCAGTATTTT
CDR3aa: CASSTSGRALTDTQYF